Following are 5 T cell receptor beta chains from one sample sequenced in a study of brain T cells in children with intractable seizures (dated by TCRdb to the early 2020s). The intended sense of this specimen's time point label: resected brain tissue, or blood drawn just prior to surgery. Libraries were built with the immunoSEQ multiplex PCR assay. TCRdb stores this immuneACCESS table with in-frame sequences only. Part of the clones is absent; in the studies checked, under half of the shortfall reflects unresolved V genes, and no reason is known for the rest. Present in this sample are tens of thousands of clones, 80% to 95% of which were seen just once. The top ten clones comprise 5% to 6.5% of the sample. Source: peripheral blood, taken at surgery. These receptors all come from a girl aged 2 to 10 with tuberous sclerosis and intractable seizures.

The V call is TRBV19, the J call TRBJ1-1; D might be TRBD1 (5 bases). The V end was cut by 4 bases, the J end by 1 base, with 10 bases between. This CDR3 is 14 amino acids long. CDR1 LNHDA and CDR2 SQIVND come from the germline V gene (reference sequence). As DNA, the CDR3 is TGTGCCAGTAGTAAAATCGGGGGGAACACTGAAGCTTTCTTT. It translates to CASSKIGGNTEAFF.

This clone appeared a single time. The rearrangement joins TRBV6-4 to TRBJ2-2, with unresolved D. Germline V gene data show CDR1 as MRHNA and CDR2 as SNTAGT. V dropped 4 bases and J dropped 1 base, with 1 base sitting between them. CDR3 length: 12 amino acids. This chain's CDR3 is CASSGNTGELFF. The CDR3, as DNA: TGTGCCAGCAGTGGGAACACCGGGGAGCTGTTTTTT.

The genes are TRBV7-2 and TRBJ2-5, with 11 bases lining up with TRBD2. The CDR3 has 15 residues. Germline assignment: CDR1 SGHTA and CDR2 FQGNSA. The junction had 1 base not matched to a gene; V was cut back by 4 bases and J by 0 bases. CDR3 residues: CASSSGLADQETQYF. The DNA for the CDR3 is TGTGCCAGCAGCTCGGGACTAGCGGACCAAGAGACCCAGTACTTC.

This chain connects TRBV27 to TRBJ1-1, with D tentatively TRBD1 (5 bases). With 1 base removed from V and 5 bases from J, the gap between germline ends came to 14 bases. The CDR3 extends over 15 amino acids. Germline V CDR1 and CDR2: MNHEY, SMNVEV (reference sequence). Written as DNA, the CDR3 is TGTGCCAGCAGTTTATTCTGGGGGTCCCGTACTGAAGCTTTCTTT. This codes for CASSLFWGSRTEAFF.

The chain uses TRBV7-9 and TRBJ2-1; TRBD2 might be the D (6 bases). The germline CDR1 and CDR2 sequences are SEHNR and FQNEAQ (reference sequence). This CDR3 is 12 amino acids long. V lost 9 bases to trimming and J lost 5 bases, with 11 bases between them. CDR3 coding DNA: TGTGCCAGGTCGGGAGAGAACAATGAGCAGTTCTTC. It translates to CARSGENNEQFF.